This T cell receptor (beta chain) came from a study of blood T cell repertoires in COVID-19. Turning to the study itself: Material from acute and convalescent COVID-19 was sourced from the United States, Italy and Spain. T cells, B-cell-depleted T cells, or PBMCs provided the cDNA or gDNA that served as material.

How the authors handled the data: The assay estimated nucleated cells by amplifying reference gene primers. Clones were sequenced by immunoSEQ multiplex PCR, and TCRdb holds only the in-frame ones, with some missing. That table furnishes V, J and clone size, whereas the DNA furnished D and trimming. This repertoire shows around 300,000 clones, approximately 85% found once; its top ten account for approximately 9.9%. Germline values: CDR1 WNHNN, CDR2 SYGVQD (reference sequence). With 2 bases clipped from V and 9 bases from J, the junction kept 4 bases outside the gene matches. This CDR3 contains 13 residues.

The chain carries TRBV10-1 and TRBJ1-1; TRBD1 matches at 9 bases. This receptor was taken from a woman in her 70s with acute or convalescent COVID-19. The sequenced sample consisted of peripheral blood. The CDR3 reads CASSESGTGKAFF. In DNA form, the CDR3 reads TGCGCCAGCAGTGAGAGCGGGACAGGGAAAGCTTTCTTT.